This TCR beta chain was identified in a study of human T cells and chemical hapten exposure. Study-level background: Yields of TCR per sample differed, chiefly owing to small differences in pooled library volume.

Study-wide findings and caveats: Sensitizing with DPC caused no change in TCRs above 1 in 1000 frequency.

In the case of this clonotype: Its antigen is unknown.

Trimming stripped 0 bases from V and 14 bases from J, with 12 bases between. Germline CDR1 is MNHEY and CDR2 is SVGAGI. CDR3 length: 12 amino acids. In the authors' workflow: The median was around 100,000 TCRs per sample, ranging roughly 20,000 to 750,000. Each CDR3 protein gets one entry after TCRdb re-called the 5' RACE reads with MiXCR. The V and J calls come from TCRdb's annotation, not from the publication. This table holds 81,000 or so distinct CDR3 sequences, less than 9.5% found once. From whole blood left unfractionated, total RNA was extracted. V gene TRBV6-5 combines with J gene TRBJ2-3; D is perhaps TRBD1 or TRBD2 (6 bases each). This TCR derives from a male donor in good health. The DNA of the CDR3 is TGTGCCAGCAGTTACTCGGGGGGCCCAAGGTATTTT. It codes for CASSYSGGPRYF.